This T cell receptor beta chain was sequenced during a study of blood T cells in healthy people across ages. CDR3 length: 13 residues. The germline CDR1 and CDR2 sequences are SGHTA and FQGTGA. Primed by a sample-barcoded 5' primer and a J-beta primer mix, a second PCR proceeded for 7 to 11 cycles. TCRdb reprocessed the 5' RACE reads with MiXCR, giving one entry per CDR3 protein. The sample has some 760,000 distinct CDR3 sequences, 20% to 30% seen once. The sample was also reused in another study, on T cells of mothers and their children.

The chain couples TRBV7-3 to TRBJ2-1; D not certain. TRBJ2-7 matches the DNA end more closely, so the J call is doubtful. This receptor was identified in a boy between 5 and 17 years old in good health. Source material: blood. DNA for the CDR3: TGTGCCAGCAGCCAAAGGTCAGGAACCGAGCAGTACTTC. This codes for CASSQRSGTEQYF.